Listed below are T cell receptor beta chains from one sample, sequenced in a study of shared clonotypes between healthy human individuals. Clones were read by immunoSEQ multiplex PCR, and TCRdb kept only the in-frame ones, dropping some. This sample has around 430,000 clones, with about 76% found just once. The sequencing input was PBMCs. These receptors originate from a woman aged 40 to 50 in good health. Some clones in this sample may be carry-over from other donors' samples. Each CDR3 is given with its conserved first and last residue.

V	J	CDR3
TRBV10-2	TRBJ1-5	CATAGTGGNQPQHF
TRBV28	TRBJ2-7	CASSPYDVTYEQYF
TRBV6-1	TRBJ2-5	CASSRDSSETQYF
TRBV11-2	TRBJ2-2	CASSPLRTSANTGELFF
TRBV2	TRBJ2-6	CASRFSGANVLTF
TRBV9	TRBJ1-4	CASSLGQGRNEKLFF
TRBV28	TRBJ2-2	CASSKHNANTGELFF
TRBV5-8	TRBJ1-2	CASSLQSASYGYTF
TRBV4-1	TRBJ2-1	CASSQERGLAGGSYNEQFF
TRBV6-6	TRBJ1-2	CASSLGQDYGYTF
TRBV18	TRBJ2-2	CASSLGQGNTGELFF
TRBV7-3	TRBJ2-1	CASSLTGGGTNEQFF
TRBV21-1	TRBJ1-1	CASMGTEAFF
TRBV19	TRBJ2-1	CASSTPGLAAGVFF
TRBV28	TRBJ1-2	CASGRGSVARYGYTF
TRBV19	TRBJ1-1	CASSRVGNTEAFF
TRBV18	TRBJ2-5	CASSPVTSGMYQETQYF
TRBV7-8	TRBJ1-5	CASSVSGKLSNQPQHF
TRBV7-2	TRBJ2-4	CASSLRLAKNIQYF
TRBV15	TRBJ2-5	CATSPGEYQETQYF
TRBV30	TRBJ2-3	CAWNRGTDTQYF
TRBV7-8	TRBJ1-2	CASSLDGWSGYTF
TRBV28	TRBJ2-2	CASSRFRASGTGELFF
TRBV28	TRBJ1-3	CAITNSGNTIYF
TRBV6-1	TRBJ2-1	CASKDGTSGRNEQFF
TRBV9	TRBJ2-7	CASSVGIAGGDYEQYF
TRBV4-2	TRBJ2-7	CASSGGLEFYEQYF
TRBV2	-	CASSLGAIPSSYEQYF
TRBV18	TRBJ2-5	CASSPSGDKETQYF
TRBV6-1	TRBJ1-4	CASSEGDRGFGNEKLFF
TRBV7-2	TRBJ1-5	CASSLTQGAGQPQHF
TRBV2	TRBJ1-1	CASSQGEVRTEAFF
TRBV5-6	TRBJ2-6	CASSLWTGGLSGANVLTF
TRBV4-2	TRBJ2-3	CASSQETRADTQYF
TRBV7-9	TRBJ2-7	CASSPQGGEQYF
TRBV28	TRBJ2-2	CASRSTGVTGELFF
TRBV29-1	TRBJ2-7	CSVVEVNYEQYF
TRBV19	TRBJ1-1	CASSMVRQGTNTEAFF
TRBV6-1	TRBJ2-5	CASRARQGQETQYF
TRBV15	TRBJ1-1	CATSRDGQENTEAFF
TRBV7-2	TRBJ2-7	CASSQTGRSYEQYF
TRBV28	TRBJ2-1	CASCWAGSYNEQFF